The present entry profiles one T cell receptor (beta chain) with its context. Its specificity is unknown. This record comes from a study of T cells in Graves' hyperthyroidism and ophthalmopathy. Notes on the study in general: Before onset, by a median of approximately 5.9 months, the model predicted ophthalmopathy.

Fresh peripheral blood, 9.5 to 10 ml of it, supplied the PBMCs. RNA transcripts gave rise to amplified TCR beta CDR3 regions. The HTBI set primed first-round TCR CDR3 RT-PCR. TCRdb re-called the multiplex PCR reads with MiXCR, one entry per CDR3 protein. The table has roughly 130,000 distinct CDR3 sequences, over 20% seen once. The V and J ends lost 7 bases and 4 bases, in that order; junction bases with no gene match: 9. In germline, CDR1 is LNHDA, CDR2 SQIVND (reference sequence). The CDR3 has 15 amino acids. The rearrangement links TRBV19 to TRBJ1-5; 8 bases match TRBD1. This receptor was identified in a woman between 45 and 65 years old with Graves' hyperthyroidism that later progressed to Graves' ophthalmopathy. Sequencing was performed on blood. The CDR3 reads CASTTNRGGNQPQHF. DNA of the CDR3: TGTGCCAGTACTACGAACAGGGGGGGGAATCAGCCCCAGCATTTT.